This entry lists 22 T cell receptor beta chains sequenced from one sample in a study of CD8+ T cells in alopecia areata. Treatment given: oral pan-JAK inhibitor, 5-10 mg twice daily. Isolated RNA was reverse transcribed into cDNA used as the sequencing template. Sequenced by immunoSEQ multiplex PCR; TCRdb stores in-frame clones only, minus some. The sample shows about 90,000 clones, 44% of them seen only once. The sample was CD8+ T cells sorted from blood, taken at week 24, from a patient treated with tofacitinib. These receptors were collected from a human donor with alopecia areata.

V gene TRBV7-2 combines with J gene TRBJ2-6; unclear D gene. Germline V gives CDR1 SGHTA, CDR2 FQGNSA. V dropped 11 bases and J dropped 0 bases, with 5 bases sitting between them. This CDR3 is 12 amino acids long. CDR3 loop: CAVDSGANVLTF. In DNA form, the CDR3 reads TGTGCCGTCGACTCTGGGGCCAACGTCCTGACTTTC.

This clone was seen a few times. The chain employs TRBV27 and TRBJ1-2; 12 bases align to TRBD1. Germline assignment: CDR1 MNHEY and CDR2 SMNVEV (reference sequence). The CDR3 is made up of 14 amino acids. V trimming: 6 bases; J trimming: 4 bases; junction bases outside the gene matches: 3. The CDR3, as DNA: TGTGCCAGCAGCCGGGACAGGGGGCTCTATGGCTACACCTTC. Translation gives CASSRDRGLYGYTF.

The chain joins TRBV5-1 to TRBJ2-1; the match to TRBD2 covers 10 bases. V lost 5 bases and J lost 8; bases outside the gene matches: 1. CDR1 is SGHRS, CDR2 YFSETQ, per germline. There are 12 residues in the CDR3. CDR3 bases: TGCGCCAGCAGACTAGCGGGATATGAGCAGTTCTTC. Translating gives CASRLAGYEQFF.

The sample holds a few counts of this clone. The chain is built from TRBV11-2 and TRBJ2-1, with TRBD2 as a possible D gene (6 bases). Germline CDR1 is SGHAT and CDR2 is FQNNGV. This CDR3 has 16 amino acids. V was shortened by 0 bases and J by 0 bases, with 9 bases between the two germline ends. CDR3 bases: TGTGCCAGCAGCTTAGACCTAGCGCACTCCTACAATGAGCAGTTCTTC. This sequence encodes CASSLDLAHSYNEQFF.

V and J are TRBV27 and TRBJ2-7; TRBD1 aligns across 8 bases. Trimming at V came to 6 bases and at J to 2 bases, leaving 9 bases not matched to a gene. The length of the CDR3 is 15 residues. The germline V gene encodes CDR1 MNHEY and CDR2 SMNVEV (reference sequence). In DNA form, the CDR3 reads TGTGCCAGCAGCTCCTTCGGGACAGGAGCCTACGAGCAGTACTTC. Translating it yields CASSSFGTGAYEQYF.

In this sample, this clone turned up a few times. This chain joins TRBV7-9 and TRBJ1-1; 8 positions match TRBD1. The CDR3 loop spans 12 amino acids. Trimming at V came to 4 bases and at J to 7 bases, leaving 2 bases not matched to a gene. Germline V gives CDR1 SEHNR, CDR2 FQNEAQ (reference sequence). The CDR3 nucleotides read TGTGCCAGCAGCTACGGACAGGGTGAAGCTTTCTTT. Its protein is CASSYGQGEAFF.

CDR3 bases: TGTGCCAGCACCCCTGGCCGGGGGTCGGAGACCCAGTACTTC. Its protein product is CASTPGRGSETQYF. This sequence joins TRBV7-8 and TRBJ2-5; tentatively, D is TRBD2 (6 bases). CDR3 length: 14 residues. The V gene's germline CDR1 is SGHVS and CDR2 FQNEAQ. The V end was cut by 7 bases, the J end by 5 bases, with 17 bases between.

This clone showed up just a few times. V is TRBV29-1 and J is TRBJ2-1, with TRBD2 as a possible D gene (5 bases). Trimming stripped 5 bases from V and 9 bases from J, with 5 bases between. This CDR3 contains 9 residues. CDR1 SQVTM and CDR2 ANQGSEA come from the germline V gene. CDR3 coding DNA: TGCAGCGTTAGCGGTGAGCAGTTCTTC. It codes for CSVSGEQFF.

The chain couples TRBV20-1 to TRBJ2-1; D ambiguous. The germline gives CDR1 DFQATT, CDR2 SNEGSKA (reference sequence). Trimming took off 8 bases at V and 9 bases at J, with 14 bases between the two ends. This CDR3 is 11 amino acids long. CDR3 DNA: TGCAGTCTTCCCTTTGGCGGTGAGCAGTTCTTC. As protein: CSLPFGGEQFF.

The chain uses TRBV5-1 and TRBJ2-1, with D possibly matching TRBD1 (6 bases). Trimming pared 4 bases from V and 8 bases from J, leaving 13 bases between. Per germline, CDR1 SGHRS and CDR2 YFSETQ. CDR3 size: 13 residues. CDR3 in amino acids: CASSPVGGYEQFF. The CDR3 coding sequence is TGCGCCAGCAGCCCGGTTGGGGGCTATGAGCAGTTCTTC.

As regards this clone: A read error may account for a junction end that differs from germline. The V call is TRBV29-1, the J call TRBJ1-2; perhaps TRBD1 as D (5 bases). The CDR3 extends over 17 amino acids. Germline values: CDR1 SQVTM, CDR2 ANQGSEA. CDR3 loop: CSAEARWAGSSNYGYTF. For the CDR3, the DNA is TGCAGCGCTGAAGCAAGGTGGGCAGGGTCGAGTAACTATGGCTACACCTTC.

The chain carries TRBV7-9 and TRBJ1-5, with 7 bases identical to TRBD1. CDR1 and CDR2 from the germline V gene are SEHNR and FQNEAQ (reference sequence). V lost 3 bases to trimming and J lost 2 bases; unmatched junction nucleotides: 4. The CDR3 extends over 15 amino acids. CDR3 DNA: TGTGCCAGCAGCTTCACAGGGGAAGGCAATCAGCCCCAGCATTTT. Amino acid sequence: CASSFTGEGNQPQHF.

This rearrangement joins TRBV19 to TRBJ1-4; TRBD1 is a possible D gene (6 bases). The CDR3 is 15 amino acids. Per the germline V gene, CDR1 is LNHDA and CDR2 is SQIVND (reference sequence). The germline V and J ends were trimmed by 6 bases and 0 bases, with 11 bases remaining between them. DNA of the CDR3: TGTGCCAGTAGGGCTAGGGGGACAACTAATGAAAAACTGTTTTTT. Translating it yields CASRARGTTNEKLFF.

The chain uses TRBV4-1 and TRBJ2-2; 10 bases line up with TRBD1. Germline loops: CDR1 MGHRA, CDR2 YSYEKL. The CDR3 has 17 residues. V lost 1 base and J lost 7; bases outside the gene matches: 9. CDR3 region: CASSQATGGAPHGELFF. CDR3 coding DNA: TGCGCCAGCAGCCAAGCGACAGGGGGCGCCCCACACGGGGAGCTGTTTTTT.

The V call is TRBV5-1, the J call TRBJ2-5, with TRBD1 matching over 9 bases. The J call may be incorrect, as the DNA end agrees better with TRBJ2-7. The CDR3 has 13 residues. From germline, CDR1 is SGHRS and CDR2 YFSETQ. Here the CDR3 reads CASSSTGGYEQYF. CDR3 bases: TGCGCCAGCAGCTCGACAGGGGGCTACGAGCAGTACTTC.

This rearrangement joins TRBV19 to TRBJ1-5; 8 positions agree with TRBD1. Looked up from germline, CDR1 is LNHDA and CDR2 is SQIVND (reference sequence). J gave up 5 bases and V 4 bases, and 4 bases lay outside the gene matches. This CDR3 has 14 amino acids. In DNA, the CDR3 is TGTGCCAGTAGTACCGGACAGGGTTATCAGCCCCAGCATTTT. Translation: CASSTGQGYQPQHF.

This clone has a handful of counts. The genes are TRBV6-1 and TRBJ2-7; TRBD2 agrees at 7 bases. V lost 2 bases to trimming and J lost 2 bases; unmatched junction nucleotides: 0. This CDR3 contains 13 residues. The germline V gene encodes CDR1 MNHNS and CDR2 SASEGT. This chain's CDR3 is CASSELAAYEQYF. For the CDR3, the DNA is TGTGCCAGCAGTGAACTAGCGGCCTACGAGCAGTACTTC.

V gene TRBV11-1 combines with J gene TRBJ2-7; no clear D. Trimming shortened V by 6 bases and J by 2 bases, and 11 bases separated the two germline ends. The CDR3 consists of 13 residues. Germline-derived CDR1 and CDR2 are SGHAT and FQDESV (reference sequence). The CDR3: CASSSYSTYEQYF. The CDR3 nucleotides are TGTGCCAGCAGTTCATACAGTACCTACGAGCAGTACTTC.

This clone was detected a few times. The V call is TRBV19, the J call TRBJ2-1; no firm D call. This CDR3 comprises 13 residues. Per the germline V gene, CDR1 is LNHDA and CDR2 is SQIVND (reference sequence). The V end was cut by 8 bases, the J end by 6 bases, with 14 bases between. The CDR3 protein is CASSLPPGNEQFF. CDR3 sequence (DNA): TGTGCCAGTTCCCTCCCCCCGGGCAATGAGCAGTTCTTC. The full variable domain, rest sourced from reference TRBV19 and TRBJ2-1, is DGGITQSPKYLFRKEGQNVTLSCEQNLNHDAMYWYRQDPGQGLRLIYYSQIVNDFQKGDIAEGYSVSREKKESFPLTVTSAQKNPTAFYLCASSLPPGNEQFFGPGTRLTVL.

The chain employs TRBV4-1 and TRBJ2-6; 8 positions match TRBD1. The junction had 7 bases not matched to a gene; V was cut back by 1 base and J by 11 bases. The CDR3 has 15 residues. Germline V lookup: CDR1 MGHRA, CDR2 YSYEKL. In DNA, the CDR3 is TGCGCCAGCAGCCAAGTTCGGACAGGGCAAGACGTCCTGACTTTC. It specifies CASSQVRTGQDVLTF.

The chain combines TRBV6-5 with TRBJ1-1, with TRBD1 as a possible D gene (6 bases). CDR1 is MNHEY and CDR2 is SVGAGI in the germline V gene. Trimming removed 2 bases from V and 5 bases from J, with 15 bases in between. The length of the CDR3 is 15 residues. CDR3 nucleotide sequence: TGTGCCAGCAGTTACACTCCACGAGGGGGTACTGAAGCTTTCTTT. This translates into CASSYTPRGGTEAFF.

This clone was detected a few times. The CDR3: CASRNRDYPYNEQFF. Written as DNA, the CDR3 is TGTGCCAGCAGGAACCGGGACTACCCTTACAATGAGCAGTTCTTC. J is TRBJ2-1 and V is TRBV5-6; 7 bases agree with TRBD2. The V and J ends lost 5 bases and 4 bases, in that order; junction bases with no gene match: 9. Germline V gene lookup returns CDR1 SGHDT and CDR2 YYEEEE. This CDR3 is 15 amino acids long.